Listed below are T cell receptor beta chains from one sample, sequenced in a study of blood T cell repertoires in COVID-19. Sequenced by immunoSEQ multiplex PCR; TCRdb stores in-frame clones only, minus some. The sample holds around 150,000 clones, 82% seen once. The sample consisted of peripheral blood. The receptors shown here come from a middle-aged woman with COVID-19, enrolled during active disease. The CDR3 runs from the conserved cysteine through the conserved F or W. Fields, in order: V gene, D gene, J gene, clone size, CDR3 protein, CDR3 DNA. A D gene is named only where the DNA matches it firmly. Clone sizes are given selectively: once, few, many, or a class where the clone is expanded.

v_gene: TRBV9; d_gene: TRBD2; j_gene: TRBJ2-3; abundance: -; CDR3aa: CASSTSGGLFTDTQYF; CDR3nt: TGTGCCAGCAGCACGAGCGGGGGTCTTTTCACAGATACGCAGTATTTT
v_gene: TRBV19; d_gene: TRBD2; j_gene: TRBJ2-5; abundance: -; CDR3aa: CASSTRRLAGGETQYF; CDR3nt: TGTGCCAGTAGTACCCGCCGGCTAGCGGGAGGTGAGACCCAGTACTTC
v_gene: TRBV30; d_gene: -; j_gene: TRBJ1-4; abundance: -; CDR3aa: CASPLGLLNEKLFF; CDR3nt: TGTGCCTCCCCCTTGGGGCTGCTTAATGAAAAACTGTTTTTT
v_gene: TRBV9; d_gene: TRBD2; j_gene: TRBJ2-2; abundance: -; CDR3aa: CASSVAEGLAGGTGELFF; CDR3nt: TGTGCCAGCAGCGTAGCTGAGGGACTAGCGGGAGGAACCGGGGAGCTGTTTTTT
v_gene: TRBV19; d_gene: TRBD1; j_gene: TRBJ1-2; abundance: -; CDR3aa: CASNSRGQGTGYTF; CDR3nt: TGTGCCAGTAATAGTCGCGGACAGGGGACTGGCTACACCTTC
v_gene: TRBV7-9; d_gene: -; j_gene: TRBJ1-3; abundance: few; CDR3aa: CASTWDSRSGNTIYF; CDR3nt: TGTGCCAGCACCTGGGACTCCCGCTCTGGAAACACCATATATTTT
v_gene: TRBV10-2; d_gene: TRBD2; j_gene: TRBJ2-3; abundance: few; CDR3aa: CASSEIAGGTDTQYF; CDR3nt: TGCGCCAGCAGTGAGATAGCGGGAGGGACAGATACGCAGTATTTT
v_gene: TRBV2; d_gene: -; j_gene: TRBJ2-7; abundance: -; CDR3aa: CASSESYGSGYEQYF; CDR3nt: TGTGCCAGCAGTGAATCTTACGGGAGTGGCTACGAGCAGTACTTC
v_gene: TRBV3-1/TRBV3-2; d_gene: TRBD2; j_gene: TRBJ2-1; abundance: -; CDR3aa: CASSQGGLAHNEQFF; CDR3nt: TGTGCCAGCAGCCAAGGGGGACTAGCCCACAATGAGCAGTTCTTC
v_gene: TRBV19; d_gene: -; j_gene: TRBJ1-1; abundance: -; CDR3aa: CASSIRRGFGGTEAFF; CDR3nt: TGTGCCAGTAGTATCCGAAGAGGGTTCGGCGGTACTGAAGCTTTCTTT
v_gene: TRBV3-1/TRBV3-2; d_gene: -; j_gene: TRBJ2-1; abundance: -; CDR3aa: CASGSSYNEQFF; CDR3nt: TGTGCCAGCGGGAGCTCCTACAATGAGCAGTTCTTC
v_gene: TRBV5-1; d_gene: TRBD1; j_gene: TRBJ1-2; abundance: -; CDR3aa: CASSRDSYGYTF; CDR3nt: TGCGCCAGCAGCCGGGACAGCTATGGCTACACCTTC
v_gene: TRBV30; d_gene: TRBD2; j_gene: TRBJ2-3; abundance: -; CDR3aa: CAWSVMSGRAGDTQYF; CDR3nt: TGTGCCTGGAGTGTAATGAGCGGGAGGGCCGGAGATACGCAGTATTTT
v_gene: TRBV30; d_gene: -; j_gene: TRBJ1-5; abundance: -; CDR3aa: CAWELGGGSNQPQHF; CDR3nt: TGTGCCTGGGAGCTAGGCGGCGGGAGCAATCAGCCCCAGCATTTT
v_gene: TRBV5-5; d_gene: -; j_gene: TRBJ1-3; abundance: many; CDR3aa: CASSLAPTGSSGNTIYF; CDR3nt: TGTGCCAGCAGCTTGGCCCCTACAGGCTCTTCTGGAAACACCATATATTTT
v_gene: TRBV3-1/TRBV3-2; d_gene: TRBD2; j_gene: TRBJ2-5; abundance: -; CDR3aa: CASSPLTGGLGTQYF; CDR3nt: TGTGCCAGCAGTCCCCTTACGGGAGGGTTGGGGACCCAGTACTTC
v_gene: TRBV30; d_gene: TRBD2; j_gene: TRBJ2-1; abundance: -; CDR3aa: CAWSDHSGRTYNEQFF; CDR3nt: TGTGCCTGGAGTGACCATAGCGGGAGAACCTACAATGAGCAGTTCTTC
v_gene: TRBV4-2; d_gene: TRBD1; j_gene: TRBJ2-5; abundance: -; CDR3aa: CASSPAPAGGAETQYF; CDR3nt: TGTGCCAGCAGCCCCGCCCCGGCAGGGGGCGCGGAGACCCAGTACTTC
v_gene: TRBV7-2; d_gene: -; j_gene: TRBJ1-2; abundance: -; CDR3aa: CASSPSPYGYTF; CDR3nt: TGTGCCAGCAGCCCGAGTCCCTATGGCTACACCTTC
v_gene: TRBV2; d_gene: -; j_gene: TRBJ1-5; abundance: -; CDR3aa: CASSALTVTQPQHF; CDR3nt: TGTGCCAGCAGTGCCCTGACAGTAACTCAGCCCCAGCATTTT
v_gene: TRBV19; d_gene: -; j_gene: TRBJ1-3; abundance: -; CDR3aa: CASSLRGVTSGNTIYF; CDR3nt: TGTGCCAGTAGTCTCAGGGGCGTAACATCTGGAAACACCATATATTTT
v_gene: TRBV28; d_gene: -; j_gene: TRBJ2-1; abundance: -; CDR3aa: CASRLGREYYNEQFF; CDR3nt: TGTGCCAGCAGGTTGGGCCGGGAGTACTACAATGAGCAGTTCTTC
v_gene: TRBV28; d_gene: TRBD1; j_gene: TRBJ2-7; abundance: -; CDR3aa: CASSFTGGIPYEQYF; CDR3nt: TGTGCCAGCAGTTTCACAGGGGGAATACCCTACGAGCAGTACTTC
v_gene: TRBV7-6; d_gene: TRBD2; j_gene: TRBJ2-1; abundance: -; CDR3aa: CASSSTTGTSPRNEQFF; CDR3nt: TGTGCCAGCAGCTCTACTACCGGGACTAGTCCTCGCAATGAGCAGTTCTTC
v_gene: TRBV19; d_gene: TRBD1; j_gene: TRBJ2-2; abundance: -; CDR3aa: CASRRGPGDTGELFF; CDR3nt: TGTGCCAGTAGGAGGGGGCCCGGGGACACCGGGGAGCTGTTTTTT
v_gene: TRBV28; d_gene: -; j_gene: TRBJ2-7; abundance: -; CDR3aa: CASSFLAGRPYEQYF; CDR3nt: TGTGCCAGCAGTTTTCTCGCAGGGCGGCCCTACGAGCAGTACTTC
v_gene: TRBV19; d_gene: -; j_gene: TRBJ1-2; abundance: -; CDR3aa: CASSHQTQGHGYTF; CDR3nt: TGTGCCAGTAGCCATCAAACGCAGGGGCATGGCTACACCTTC
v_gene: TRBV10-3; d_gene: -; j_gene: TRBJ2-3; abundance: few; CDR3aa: CAISITSTDTQYF; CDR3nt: TGTGCCATCAGTATTACTAGCACAGATACGCAGTATTTT
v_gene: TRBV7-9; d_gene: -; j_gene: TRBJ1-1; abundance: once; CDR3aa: CASSLGWTPTKKNTEAFF; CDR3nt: TGTGCCAGCAGCTTAGGATGGACACCGACAAAAAAGAACACTGAAGCTTTCTTT
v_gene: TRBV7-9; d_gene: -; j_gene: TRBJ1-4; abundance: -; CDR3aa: CASSFAGDEKLFF; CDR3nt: TGTGCCAGCAGCTTCGCAGGGGATGAAAAACTGTTTTTT
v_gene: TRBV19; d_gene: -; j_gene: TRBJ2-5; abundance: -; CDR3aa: CASSIVIRSQETQYF; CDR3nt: TGTGCCAGTAGTATAGTAATTAGGAGCCAAGAGACCCAGTACTTC